The present T cell receptor (beta chain) was sequenced within a study of T cell responses to AZD1222 COVID-19 vaccine. Remarks on this clone: The antigen is undetermined.

Sequencing used immunoSEQ multiplex PCR; TCRdb keeps in-frame clones, though not all of them. This sample has over 100,000 clones; approximately 91% occur once, and the top ten carry 1% to 1.4%. Germline V lookup: CDR1 SGHAT, CDR2 FQNNGV. The length of the CDR3 is 14 residues. With V trimmed by 6 bases and J by 5 bases, 8 bases remained unmatched. Second doses that came at about 4 or about 12 weeks were put together. Study-wide results and caveats: In a largely white British group with more females than males, clonal diversity was possibly underestimated. Spike was spanned by vaccine-associated CD4 TCRs, with dominance at 160-218 and 743-854.

This specimen consisted of peripheral blood, obtained 28 days after the second AZD1222 dose. The source of this sequence is an adult who received the AZD1222 COVID-19 vaccine. J is TRBJ2-7 and V is TRBV11-2; 9 bases map to TRBD1. For the CDR3, the DNA is TGTGCCAGCAGAGATGACAGGGGGGCCCACGAGCAGTACTTC. Translating gives CASRDDRGAHEQYF.